The clone carrying this TCR beta chain occurred a few times. The antigen is undetermined. These data belong to a study of CD8 T cells in ankylosing spondylitis. Study observations and caveats: Clones tied to disease were said to be significantly enriched in matched ankylosing spondylitis synovial fluid. Earlier reports found some motif variants in synovial fluid and blood in reactive arthritis.

This CDR3 spans 12 amino acids. V lost 0 bases to trimming and J lost 11 bases, with 11 bases between them. With molecular barcodes, quantitative 5'-RACE was used to make the TCR beta libraries. Using its own MiXCR run on the 5' RACE reads, TCRdb lists one record per CDR3 protein. The sample includes about 360,000 distinct CDR3 sequences, 14% to 15% seen only once; the top ten take 0.95% to 1.4%. The sequenced sample consisted of blood, either unsorted or a sorted T cell fraction (not recorded which). The chain carries TRBV12-3 or TRBV12-4 and TRBJ2-7; D gene unclear. This clonotype was sampled from a male donor with ankylosing spondylitis or in good health (not recorded which). DNA of the CDR3: TGTGCCAGCAGTTTAGCGTCCCCGGAGAAGTACTTC. Amino acids: CASSLASPEKYF.